In its sample, the clone carrying this TCR beta chain was seen many times. To make TCR beta libraries, researchers used iRepertoire HTBI primers and Arm-PCR of CDR3 regions. From the multiplex PCR reads, TCRdb called clonotypes with MiXCR, one entry per CDR3 protein. This table holds a few hundred thousand distinct CDR3 sequences, roughly 25% found once. This entry belongs to a study of regulatory T cells in long-lasting Graves disease. The time point: persistent/refractory GD, antithyroid drugs over 5 years with positive TRAb. There was RNA extracted from PBMCs, and the TCR library was made from it. The specimen was peripheral blood mononuclear cells (PBMCs), collected when the disease was refractory, from a patient treated with antithyroid drugs. This TCR was recovered from a woman aged 40 to 50 with Graves disease.

The CDR3 spells CASSGGSAGRFRELFF. DNA for the CDR3: TGTGCCAGCAGTGGGGGCTCGGCCGGACGGTTTAGGGAGCTGTTTTTT. The J gene is TRBJ2-2, the V gene TRBV2; weak D call: TRBD1 (5 bases). The CDR3 is 16 amino acids. CDR1 SNHLY and CDR2 FYNNEI come from the germline V gene. Trimming removed 4 bases at V and 9 bases at J, with 21 bases between.